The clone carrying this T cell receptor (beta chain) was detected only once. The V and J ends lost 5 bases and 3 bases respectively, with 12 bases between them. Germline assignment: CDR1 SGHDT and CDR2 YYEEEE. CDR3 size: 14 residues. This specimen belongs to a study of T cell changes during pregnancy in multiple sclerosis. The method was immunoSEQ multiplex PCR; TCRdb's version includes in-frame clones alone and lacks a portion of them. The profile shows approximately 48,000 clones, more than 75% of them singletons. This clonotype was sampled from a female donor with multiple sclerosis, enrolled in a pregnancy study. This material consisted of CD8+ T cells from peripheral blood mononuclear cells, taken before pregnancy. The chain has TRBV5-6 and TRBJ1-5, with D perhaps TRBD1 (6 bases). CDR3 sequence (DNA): TGTGCCAGCAGACGTCAGGGGTACAATCAGCCCCAGCATTTT. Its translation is CASRRQGYNQPQHF.